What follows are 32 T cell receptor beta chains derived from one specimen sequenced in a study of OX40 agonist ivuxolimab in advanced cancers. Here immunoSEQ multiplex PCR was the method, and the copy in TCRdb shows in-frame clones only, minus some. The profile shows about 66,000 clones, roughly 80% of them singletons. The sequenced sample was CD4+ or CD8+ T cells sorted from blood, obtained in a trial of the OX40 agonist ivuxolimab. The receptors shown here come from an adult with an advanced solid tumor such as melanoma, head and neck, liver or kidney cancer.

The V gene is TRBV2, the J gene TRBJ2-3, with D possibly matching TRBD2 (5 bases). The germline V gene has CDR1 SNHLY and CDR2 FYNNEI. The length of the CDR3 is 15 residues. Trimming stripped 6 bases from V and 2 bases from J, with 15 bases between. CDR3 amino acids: CASRFGGTITDTQYF. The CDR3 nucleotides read TGTGCCAGCAGGTTTGGAGGTACTATCACAGATACGCAGTATTTT.

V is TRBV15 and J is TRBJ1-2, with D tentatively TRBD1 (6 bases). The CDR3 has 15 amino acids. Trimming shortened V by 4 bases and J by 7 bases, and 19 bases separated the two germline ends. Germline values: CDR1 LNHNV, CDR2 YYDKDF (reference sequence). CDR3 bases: TGTGCCACCAGCACGGGAGGAGAAGGGGGTAGTGGCTACACCTTC. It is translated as CATSTGGEGGSGYTF.

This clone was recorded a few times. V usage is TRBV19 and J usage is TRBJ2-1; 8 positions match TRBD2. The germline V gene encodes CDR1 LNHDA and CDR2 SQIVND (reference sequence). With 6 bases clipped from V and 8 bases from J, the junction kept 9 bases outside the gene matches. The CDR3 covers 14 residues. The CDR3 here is CASRTSGLAHEQFF. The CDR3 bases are TGTGCCAGTAGAACCTCAGGACTAGCCCATGAGCAGTTCTTC.

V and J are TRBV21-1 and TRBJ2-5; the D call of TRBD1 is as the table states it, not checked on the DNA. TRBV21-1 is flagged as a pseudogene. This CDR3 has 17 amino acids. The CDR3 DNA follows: TGTGCCAGCATCCCGTTCACGATCCAGAAGTTACAAGAGACCCAGTACTTC. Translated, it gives CASIPFTIQKLQETQYF.

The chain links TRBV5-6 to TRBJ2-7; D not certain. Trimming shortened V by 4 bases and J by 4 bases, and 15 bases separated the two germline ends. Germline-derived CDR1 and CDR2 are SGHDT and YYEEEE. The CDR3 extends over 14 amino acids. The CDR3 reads CASSAGSVRYEQYF. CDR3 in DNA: TGTGCCAGCAGCGCCGGGTCAGTCAGGTACGAGCAGTACTTC.

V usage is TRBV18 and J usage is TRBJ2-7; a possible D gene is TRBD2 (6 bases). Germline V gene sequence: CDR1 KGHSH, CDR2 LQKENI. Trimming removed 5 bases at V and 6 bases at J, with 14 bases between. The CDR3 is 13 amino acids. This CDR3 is CASSTGSSVEQYF. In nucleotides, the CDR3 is TGTGCCAGCTCAACCGGCTCTAGCGTCGAGCAGTACTTC.

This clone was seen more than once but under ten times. CDR3 loop: CASSLLSDTQYF. CDR3 nucleotides: TGTGCCAGCAGCTTGTTATCGGATACGCAGTATTTT. The chain is built from TRBV5-4 and TRBJ2-3; D gene ambiguous. Trimming removed 1 base at V and 6 bases at J, with 6 bases between. The CDR3 loop spans 12 amino acids. Looked up from germline, CDR1 is SGHNT and CDR2 is YYREEE (reference sequence).

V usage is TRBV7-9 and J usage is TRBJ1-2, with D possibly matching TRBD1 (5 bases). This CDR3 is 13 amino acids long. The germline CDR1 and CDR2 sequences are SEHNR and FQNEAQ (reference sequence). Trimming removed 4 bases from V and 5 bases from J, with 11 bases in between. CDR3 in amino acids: CASSSMGGYGYTF. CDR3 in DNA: TGTGCCAGCAGCTCCATGGGGGGTTATGGCTACACCTTC.

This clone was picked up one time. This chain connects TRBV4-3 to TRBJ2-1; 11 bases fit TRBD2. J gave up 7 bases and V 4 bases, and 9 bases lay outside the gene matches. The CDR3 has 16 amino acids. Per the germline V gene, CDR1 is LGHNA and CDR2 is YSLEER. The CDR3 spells CASSPGLAGGPNEQFF. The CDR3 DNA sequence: TGCGCCAGCAGCCCCGGCCTAGCGGGAGGCCCGAATGAGCAGTTCTTC.

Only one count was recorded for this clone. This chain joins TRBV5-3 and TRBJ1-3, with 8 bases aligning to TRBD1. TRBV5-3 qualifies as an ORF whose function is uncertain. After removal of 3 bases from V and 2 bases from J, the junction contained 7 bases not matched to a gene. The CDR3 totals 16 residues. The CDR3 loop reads CARSSGTGHTGNTIYF. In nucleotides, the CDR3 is TGTGCCAGAAGCTCCGGGACAGGTCATACTGGAAACACCATATATTTT.

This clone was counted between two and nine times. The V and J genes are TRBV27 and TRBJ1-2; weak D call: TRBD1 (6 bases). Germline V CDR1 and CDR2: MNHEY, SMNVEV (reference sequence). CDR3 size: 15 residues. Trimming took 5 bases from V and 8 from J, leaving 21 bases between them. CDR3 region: CASSAQGTSLSGYTF. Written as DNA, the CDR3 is TGTGCCAGCAGTGCACAGGGAACTTCTTTAAGCGGCTACACCTTC.

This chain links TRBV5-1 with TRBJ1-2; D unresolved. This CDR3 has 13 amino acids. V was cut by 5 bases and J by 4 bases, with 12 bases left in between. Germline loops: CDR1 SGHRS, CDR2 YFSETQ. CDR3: CASSGLGSYGYTF. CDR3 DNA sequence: TGCGCCAGCAGTGGGTTGGGGTCCTATGGCTACACCTTC.

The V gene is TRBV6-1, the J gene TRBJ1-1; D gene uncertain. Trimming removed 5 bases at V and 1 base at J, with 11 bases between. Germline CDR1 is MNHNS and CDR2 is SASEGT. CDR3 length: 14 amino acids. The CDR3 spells CASSTLTPNTEAFF. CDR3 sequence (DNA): TGTGCCAGCAGTACCCTGACACCGAACACTGAAGCTTTCTTT.

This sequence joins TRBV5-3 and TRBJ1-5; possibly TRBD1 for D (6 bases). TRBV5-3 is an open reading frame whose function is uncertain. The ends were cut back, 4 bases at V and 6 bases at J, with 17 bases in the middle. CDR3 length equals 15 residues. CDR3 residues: CARSAVSGEGQPQHF. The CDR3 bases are TGTGCCAGAAGCGCCGTTTCAGGGGAAGGTCAGCCCCAGCATTTT.

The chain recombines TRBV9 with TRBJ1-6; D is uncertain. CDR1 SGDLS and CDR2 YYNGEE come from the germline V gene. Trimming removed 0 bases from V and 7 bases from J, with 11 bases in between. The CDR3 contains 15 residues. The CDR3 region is CASSVASGRNSPLHF. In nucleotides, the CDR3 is TGTGCCAGCAGCGTAGCGTCCGGCAGGAATTCACCCCTCCACTTT.

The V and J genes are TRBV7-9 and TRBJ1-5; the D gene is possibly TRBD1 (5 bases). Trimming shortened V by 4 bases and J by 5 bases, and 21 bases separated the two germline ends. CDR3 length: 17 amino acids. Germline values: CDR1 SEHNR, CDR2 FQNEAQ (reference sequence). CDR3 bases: TGTGCCAGCAGCTCTGGCGGATCGTTCTTAGGGGATCAGCCCCAGCATTTT. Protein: CASSSGGSFLGDQPQHF. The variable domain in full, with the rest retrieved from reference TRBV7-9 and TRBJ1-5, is DTGVSQNPRHKITKRGQNVTFRCDPISEHNRLYWYRQTLGQGPEFLTYFQNEAQLEKSRLLSDRFSAERPKGSFSTLEIQRTEQGDSAMYLCASSSGGSFLGDQPQHFGDGTRLSIL.

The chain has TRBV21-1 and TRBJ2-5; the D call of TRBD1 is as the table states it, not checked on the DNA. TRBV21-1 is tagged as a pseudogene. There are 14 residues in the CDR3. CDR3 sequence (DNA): TGTGCCAGCAGCAGAGGGACAGCCGAAGAGACCCAGTACTTC. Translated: CASSRGTAEETQYF.

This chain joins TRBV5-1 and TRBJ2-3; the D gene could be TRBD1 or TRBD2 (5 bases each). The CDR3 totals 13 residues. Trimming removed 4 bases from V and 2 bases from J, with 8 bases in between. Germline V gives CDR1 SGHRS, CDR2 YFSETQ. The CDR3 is CASSRDPTDTQYF. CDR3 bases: TGCGCCAGCAGCCGGGACCCCACAGATACGCAGTATTTT.

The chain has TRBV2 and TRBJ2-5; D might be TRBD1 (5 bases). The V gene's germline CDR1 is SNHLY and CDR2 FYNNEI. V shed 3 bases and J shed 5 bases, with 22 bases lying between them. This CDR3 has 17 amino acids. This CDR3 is CASSDIRGTDTRETQYF. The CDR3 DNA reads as TGTGCCAGCAGTGATATTAGGGGAACCGACACCCGGGAGACCCAGTACTTC.

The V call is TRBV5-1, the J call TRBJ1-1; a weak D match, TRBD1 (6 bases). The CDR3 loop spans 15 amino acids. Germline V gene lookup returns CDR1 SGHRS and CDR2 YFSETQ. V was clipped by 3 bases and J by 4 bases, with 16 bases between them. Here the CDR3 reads CASSSLGQRGTEAFF. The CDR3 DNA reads TGCGCCAGCAGCTCCCTCGGACAGCGGGGCACTGAAGCTTTCTTT.

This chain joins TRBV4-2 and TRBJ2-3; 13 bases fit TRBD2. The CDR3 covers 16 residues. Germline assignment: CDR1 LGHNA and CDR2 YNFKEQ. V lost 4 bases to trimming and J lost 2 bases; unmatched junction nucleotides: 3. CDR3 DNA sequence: TGTGCCAGCAGCCCGGGACTAGCGGGACTCACAGATACGCAGTATTTT. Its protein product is CASSPGLAGLTDTQYF.

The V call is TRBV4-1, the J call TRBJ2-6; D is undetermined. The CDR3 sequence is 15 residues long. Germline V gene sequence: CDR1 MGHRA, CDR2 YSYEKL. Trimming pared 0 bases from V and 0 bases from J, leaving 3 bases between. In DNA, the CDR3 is TGCGCCAGCAGCCAAGAGGGCTCTGGGGCCAACGTCCTGACTTTC. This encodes CASSQEGSGANVLTF.

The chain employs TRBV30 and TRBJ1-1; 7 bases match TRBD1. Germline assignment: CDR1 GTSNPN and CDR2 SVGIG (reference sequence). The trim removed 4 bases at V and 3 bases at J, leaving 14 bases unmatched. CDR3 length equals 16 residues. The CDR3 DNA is TGTGCCTGGACCAGACCTCCTGCAGGGGGATACACTGAAGCTTTCTTT. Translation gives CAWTRPPAGGYTEAFF.

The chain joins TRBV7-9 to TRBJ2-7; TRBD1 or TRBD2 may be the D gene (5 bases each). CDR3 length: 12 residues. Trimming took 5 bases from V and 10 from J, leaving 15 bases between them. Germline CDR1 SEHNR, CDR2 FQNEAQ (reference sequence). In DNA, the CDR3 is TGTGCCAGCAGCCAAGGGACCGAGAATCAGTACGTC. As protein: CASSQGTENQYV.

The DNA for the CDR3 is TGTGCCAGCACGGCAGAGAACACCGGGGAGCTGTTTTTT. This encodes CASTAENTGELFF. The V and J genes are TRBV2 and TRBJ2-2; D unclear. CDR1 is SNHLY and CDR2 is FYNNEI in the germline V gene. Trimming shortened V by 7 bases and J by 1 base, and 7 bases separated the two germline ends. This CDR3 has 13 residues.

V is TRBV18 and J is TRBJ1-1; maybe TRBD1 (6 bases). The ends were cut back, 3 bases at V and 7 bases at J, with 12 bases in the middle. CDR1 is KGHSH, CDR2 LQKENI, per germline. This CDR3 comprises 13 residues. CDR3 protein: CASSPQGSSEAFF. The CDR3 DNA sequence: TGTGCCAGCTCACCGCAGGGGAGCAGTGAAGCTTTCTTT.

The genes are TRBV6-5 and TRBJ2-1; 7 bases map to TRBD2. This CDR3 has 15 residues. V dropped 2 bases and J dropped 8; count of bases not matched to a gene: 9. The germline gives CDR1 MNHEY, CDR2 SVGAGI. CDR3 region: CASSYGGSSSHEQFF. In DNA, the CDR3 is TGTGCCAGCAGTTACGGCGGGAGTTCTTCCCATGAGCAGTTCTTC.

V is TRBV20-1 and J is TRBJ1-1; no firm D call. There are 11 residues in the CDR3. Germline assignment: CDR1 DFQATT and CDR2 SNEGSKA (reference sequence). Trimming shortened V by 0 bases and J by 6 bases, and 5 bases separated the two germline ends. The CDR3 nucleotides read TGCAGTGCTAGAGATTTTCCTGAAGCTTTCTTT. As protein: CSARDFPEAFF.

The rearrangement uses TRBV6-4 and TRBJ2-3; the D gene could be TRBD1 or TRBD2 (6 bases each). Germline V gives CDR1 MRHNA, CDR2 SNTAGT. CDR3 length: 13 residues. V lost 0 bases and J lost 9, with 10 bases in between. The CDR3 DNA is TGTGCCAGCAGTGACTCGATGGGGGGCACGCAGTATTTT. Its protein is CASSDSMGGTQYF.

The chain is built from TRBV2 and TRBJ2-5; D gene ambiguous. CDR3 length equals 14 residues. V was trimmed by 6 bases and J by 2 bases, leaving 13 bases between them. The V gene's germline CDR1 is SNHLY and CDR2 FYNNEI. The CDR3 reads CASRSGPTQETQYF. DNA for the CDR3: TGTGCCAGCAGATCCGGGCCGACTCAAGAGACCCAGTACTTC.

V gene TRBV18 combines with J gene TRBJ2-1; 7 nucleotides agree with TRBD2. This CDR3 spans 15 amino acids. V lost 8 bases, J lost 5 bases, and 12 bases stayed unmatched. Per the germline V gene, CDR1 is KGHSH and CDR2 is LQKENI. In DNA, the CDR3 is TGTGCCAGCGCTGGGGACTACCCGAACGACAATGAGCAGTTCTTC. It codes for CASAGDYPNDNEQFF.

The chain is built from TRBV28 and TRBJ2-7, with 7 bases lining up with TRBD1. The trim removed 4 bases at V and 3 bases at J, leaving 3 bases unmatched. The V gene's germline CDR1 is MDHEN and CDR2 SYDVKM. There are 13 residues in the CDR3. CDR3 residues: CASSSGTVYEQYF. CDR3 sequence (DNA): TGTGCCAGCAGTTCGGGGACAGTCTACGAGCAGTACTTC.